This T cell receptor (beta chain) emerged from a study of graft-versus-host responses after intestinal transplantation. Study-level background: The recipients all started with anti-thymocyte globulin induction and then took tacrolimus and steroids for roughly three years. Findings and caveats of the study: Early post-transplant HvG declines showed an association with peak circulating GvH clone levels. Detected in recipient marrow were GvH clones, some of which were first observed in ileum or blood. Allograft graft-versus-host to host-versus-graft clonal ratios ran high in patients with graft-donor T cell macrochimerism.

The method was immunoSEQ multiplex PCR; TCRdb's version includes in-frame clones alone and lacks a portion of them. Of around 100,000 clones in the sample, about nine tenths were seen once. Germline V CDR1 and CDR2: SEHNR, FQNEAQ (reference sequence). The CDR3 loop spans 18 amino acids. V was pared by 2 bases and J by 3 bases, with 19 bases between. A remark on this clone: Its matching antigen is unknown.

Sequencing was performed on unstimulated CD4+ T cells sorted from spleen or lymph node cells, taken before transplant. The gene calls are TRBV7-9 and TRBJ1-4; D call uncertain. The sequence derives from a human donor who was the organ donor for an intestinal transplant. The CDR3 loop reads CASSLLSGPGRANEKLFF. The DNA of the CDR3 is TGTGCCAGCAGCTTACTGAGCGGTCCGGGGAGGGCTAATGAAAAACTGTTTTTT.